A single sample is the source of the 13 T cell receptor beta chains below, sequenced in a study of OX40 agonist ivuxolimab in advanced cancers. Clones were sequenced by immunoSEQ multiplex PCR, and TCRdb holds only the in-frame ones, with some missing. Here the sample spans under 35,000 clones, about 90% being singletons. This material consisted of CD4+ or CD8+ T cells sorted from blood, taken in a trial of the OX40 agonist ivuxolimab. The receptors were sampled from an adult with an advanced solid tumor such as melanoma, head and neck, liver or kidney cancer.

This clone is labeled medium-sized. The chain joins TRBV19 to TRBJ1-3; possible D gene TRBD1, 5 bases. Germline V gene sequence: CDR1 LNHDA, CDR2 SQIVND (reference sequence). Trimming took 4 bases from V and 0 from J, leaving 19 bases between them. This CDR3 is 18 amino acids long. DNA for the CDR3: TGTGCCAGTAGTACCATCCAGGGACGACCTTTCTCTGGAAACACCATATATTTT. It specifies CASSTIQGRPFSGNTIYF.

The CDR3 region has the DNA TGTGCCAGCAGTTACTGGAGGAGTAGCGGCGGAAATGAGCAGTTCTTC. This gives the protein CASSYWRSSGGNEQFF. The J gene is TRBJ2-1, the V gene TRBV6-6; possibly TRBD2 for D (6 bases). CDR1 and CDR2 (germline): MNHNY, SVGAGI (reference sequence). There are 16 residues in the CDR3. V gave up 1 base and J gave up 7 bases, with 17 bases separating them.

V usage is TRBV14 and J usage is TRBJ2-7; D is perhaps TRBD1 (6 bases). V lost 5 bases, J lost 1 base, and 12 bases lay in between. The CDR3 is 14 amino acids. Germline-derived CDR1 and CDR2 are SGHDN and FVKESK. The CDR3: CASSSWTDSYEQYF. The CDR3 bases are TGTGCCAGCAGCTCGTGGACAGATTCCTACGAGCAGTACTTC.

The rearrangement joins TRBV28 to TRBJ2-6; D call uncertain. The germline V gene has CDR1 MDHEN and CDR2 SYDVKM. V was clipped by 3 bases and J by 4 bases, with 16 bases between them. The CDR3 loop spans 17 amino acids. CDR3: CASSFMDQAVGANVLTF. Here the CDR3 DNA reads TGTGCCAGCAGTTTTATGGACCAGGCGGTAGGGGCCAACGTCCTGACTTTC.

The rearrangement uses TRBV28 and TRBJ2-2, with 7 bases identical to TRBD1. The CDR3 has 18 amino acids. The junction had 19 bases not matched to a gene; V was cut back by 5 bases and J by 7 bases. Germline assignment: CDR1 MDHEN and CDR2 SYDVKM. CDR3 sequence reads: CASSPFFDRAKFRGELFF. The DNA for the CDR3 is TGTGCCAGCAGTCCTTTTTTCGACAGGGCGAAATTTCGCGGGGAGCTGTTTTTT.

This chain links TRBV27 with TRBJ2-3; D gene unclear. The CDR3 is 14 amino acids. V gave up 0 bases and J gave up 4 bases, with 8 bases separating them. CDR1 is MNHEY and CDR2 is SMNVEV in the germline V gene (reference sequence). The CDR3 region has the DNA TGTGCCAGCAGTTTATCGGCGAGCGCAGATACGCAGTATTTT. This translates into CASSLSASADTQYF.

This rearrangement joins TRBV6-5 to TRBJ1-5; no reliable D call. Per the germline V gene, CDR1 is MNHEY and CDR2 is SVGAGI. The CDR3 totals 15 residues. V dropped 6 bases and J dropped 1 base, with 13 bases sitting between them. CDR3 amino acids: CASSPDTVSNQPQHF. The CDR3 DNA sequence: TGTGCCAGCAGCCCAGATACAGTGAGCAATCAGCCCCAGCATTTT.

This clone has more than one count but fewer than ten. The V gene is TRBV25-1, the J gene TRBJ1-3; D not resolved. The CDR3 contains 15 residues. Germline V CDR1 and CDR2: MGHDK, SYGVNS. V was trimmed by 3 bases and J by 7 bases, leaving 16 bases between them. CDR3 sequence: CASSDFGGYRNTIYF. CDR3 DNA sequence: TGTGCCAGCAGTGACTTCGGCGGGTATCGGAACACCATATATTTT.

This chain connects TRBV10-2 to TRBJ2-7; 11 bases are shared with TRBD2. The length of the CDR3 is 15 residues. Germline-derived CDR1 and CDR2 are WSHSY and SAAADI. The ends lost 4 bases at V and 7 bases at J; junction bases unmatched: 9. CDR3 DNA sequence: TGCGCCAGCAGTGCACAACTAGCGGGAGTGGGAGAGCAGTACTTC. This sequence encodes CASSAQLAGVGEQYF.

The rearrangement links TRBV28 to TRBJ2-1, with TRBD2 matching over 12 bases. Per germline, CDR1 MDHEN and CDR2 SYDVKM. Trimming took 7 bases from V and 10 from J; bases not matched to a gene: 8. The CDR3 covers 14 residues. CDR3 residues: CASTLAGGSGEQFF. The CDR3 DNA follows: TGTGCCAGCACCCTAGCGGGAGGGAGCGGAGAGCAGTTCTTC.

This clone appeared a single time. This chain joins TRBV9 and TRBJ2-1; D is uncertain. Looked up from germline, CDR1 is SGDLS and CDR2 is YYNGEE. The germline V and J ends were trimmed by 4 bases and 10 bases, with 15 bases remaining between them. This CDR3 spans 13 amino acids. CDR3 nucleotides: TGTGCCAGCAGCTACGGACCCAGAAAAGAGCAGTTCTTC. The encoded protein is CASSYGPRKEQFF. The full variable domain, with the rest looked up from reference TRBV9 and TRBJ2-1, is DSGVTQTPKHLITATGQRVTLRCSPRSGDLSVYWYQQSLDQGLQFLIQYYNGEERAKGNILERFSAQQFPDLHSELNLSSLELGDSALYFCASSYGPRKEQFFGPGTRLTVL.

The chain links TRBV28 to TRBJ1-2; 12 positions agree with TRBD1. Trimming removed 6 bases from V and 6 bases from J; junction bases left unmatched: 26. The CDR3 covers 21 residues. The germline V gene encodes CDR1 MDHEN and CDR2 SYDVKM. CDR3: CASSILGSLFGTGGQVNGYTF. CDR3 coding DNA: TGTGCCAGCAGCATCCTAGGGTCTCTATTCGGGACAGGGGGCCAAGTAAATGGCTACACCTTC.

This chain uses TRBV5-4 with TRBJ2-7; D is perhaps TRBD1 (5 bases). V was shortened by 0 bases and J by 0 bases, with 7 bases between the two germline ends. Looked up from germline, CDR1 is SGHNT and CDR2 is YYREEE (reference sequence). This CDR3 is 14 amino acids long. The CDR3 is CASSLGQHSYEQYF. For the CDR3, the DNA is TGTGCCAGCAGCTTGGGACAGCACTCCTACGAGCAGTACTTC.